This T cell receptor (beta chain) is from a study of cytomegalovirus exposure and HLA in healthy donors. Germline loops: CDR1 SNHLY, CDR2 FYNNEI. The ends were cut back, 0 bases at V and 4 bases at J, with 4 bases in the middle. The length of the CDR3 is 13 residues. Regarding the study as a whole: Earlier analysis looked at TCR beta V segments, and most were productive about 87% or about 30% of the time. The authors considered a cluster of highly shared sequence variants likely to be a sequencing artifact. Further analysis was carried out later, and it showed several of the most significant clusters appearing linked to common viral pathogens.

A multiplex PCR was run with 60 Vbeta primers and 13 Jbeta primers. Assay used: immunoSEQ multiplex PCR; TCRdb lists only in-frame clones, some missing. Its listing shows approximately 93,000 clones. About this clone: Antigen specificity is unknown. In the same sample, other DNA sequences code for this CDR3.

Material: PBMCs. The sequence was collected from a woman aged 25 to 39 in good health and CMV-seronegative. V and J are TRBV2 and TRBJ1-3, with no clear D. CDR3: CASSEARGNTIYF. As DNA, the CDR3 is TGTGCCAGCAGTGAAGCGCGCGGAAACACCATATATTTT. Supplemented by reference TRBV2 and TRBJ1-3, the full variable domain reads EPEVTQTPSHQVTQMGQEVILRCVPISNHLYFYWYRQILGQKVEFLVSFYNNEISEKSEIFDDQFSVERPDGSNFTLKIRSTKLEDSAMYFCASSEARGNTIYFGEGSWLTVV.